The clone carrying this T cell receptor (beta chain) was counted between two and nine times. Antigen unknown. This entry comes from a study of vaccination effects on CD4 cells after COVID-19. Study context: Samples that were drawn after vaccination came a median of 72 days after the second dose.

Viral peptide pools were used in the ViraFEST assay to expand antigen-specific CD4+ T cells, and sequencing came afterward. Isolating CD4+ T cells followed less than 12 days of culture. Participants received two doses of either the BNT162b2 or mRNA-1273 vaccine. At days 3 and 7, half of the medium was exchanged for IL-2 medium. Overall study results and limits: Of the vaccine-induced clones from healthy vaccinees, merely 1 of 255 recognized common cold coronaviruses as well. Early post-infection timepoints were missing from the study, which also had few convalescent patients.

Measured with immunoSEQ multiplex PCR; TCRdb has only the in-frame clones, and not every one. Among tens of thousands of clones listed, 76% were seen once. Germline V gene data show CDR1 as SGHNT and CDR2 as YYREEE (reference sequence). V shed 1 base and J shed 9 bases, with 11 bases lying between them. The CDR3 consists of 14 residues. The sample was CD4+ T cells from PBMCs cultured with HCoV-229E spike peptides, taken after COVID-19 vaccination. The rearrangement links TRBV5-4 to TRBJ1-6, with a possible D match to TRBD1 (6 bases). The source of this sequence is a human donor who received a COVID-19 vaccine. This CDR3 is CASSLQGRVSPLHF. DNA for the CDR3: TGTGCCAGCAGCTTGCAGGGGAGGGTTTCACCCCTCCACTTT.